Listed below are T cell receptor beta chains from one sample, sequenced in a study of blood T cell repertoires in COVID-19. Repertoires were generated with immunoSEQ multiplex PCR, while TCRdb's copy carries only in-frame clones and drops some. The table lists 100,000 to 130,000 clones, 88% of them singletons. The sequenced material came from peripheral blood. The receptors were gathered from a man aged 50-59 years with active or convalescent COVID-19. Both conserved end residues are part of each CDR3. Fields, in order: D gene, V gene, J gene, clone size, CDR3 length, CDR3 protein, CDR3 DNA. A D gene is named only where the DNA matches it firmly. Clone size is given for some rows only: seen once, a few or many times, or a class if the clone is expanded.

D: TRBD1; V: TRBV3-1/TRBV3-2; J: TRBJ2-7; size: NA; length: 14; CDR3: CASSQGSGGGQQYF; DNA: TGTGCCAGCAGCCAAGGGTCAGGGGGCGGGCAGCAGTACTTC
D: NA; V: TRBV29-1; J: TRBJ1-2; size: NA; length: 12; CDR3: CSAGVGNYGYTF; DNA: TGCAGCGCCGGGGTAGGAAACTATGGCTACACCTTC
D: TRBD2; V: TRBV27; J: TRBJ2-6; size: NA; length: 19; CDR3: CASSSVAGDIKAGANVLTF; DNA: TGTGCCAGCAGTTCGGTAGCGGGAGACATCAAGGCTGGGGCCAACGTCCTGACTTTC
D: TRBD2; V: TRBV10-3; J: TRBJ2-1; size: NA; length: 17; CDR3: CAISESLAGDGRDEQFF; DNA: TGTGCCATCAGTGAGTCCTTAGCGGGAGACGGTAGGGATGAGCAGTTCTTC
D: NA; V: TRBV9; J: TRBJ1-2; size: once; length: 14; CDR3: CASSARVTGYGYTF; DNA: TGTGCCAGCAGCGCCAGGGTGACGGGCTATGGCTACACCTTC
D: TRBD1; V: TRBV4-1; J: TRBJ1-1; size: NA; length: 15; CDR3: CASSPSPTGATEAFF; DNA: TGCGCCAGCAGCCCTTCTCCGACAGGGGCCACTGAAGCTTTCTTT
D: NA; V: TRBV5-6; J: TRBJ1-1; size: NA; length: 16; CDR3: CASSLVSGSPNTEAFF; DNA: TGTGCCAGCAGCTTGGTGTCAGGGTCCCCGAACACTGAAGCTTTCTTT
D: NA; V: TRBV30; J: TRBJ2-2; size: NA; length: 15; CDR3: CAWSVWTANTGELFF; DNA: TGTGCCTGGAGTGTCTGGACAGCGAACACCGGGGAGCTGTTTTTT
D: TRBD2; V: TRBV27; J: TRBJ2-2; size: NA; length: 15; CDR3: CASSLLTSRTGELFF; DNA: TGTGCCAGCAGTCTCCTGACTAGCAGGACCGGGGAGCTGTTTTTT
D: TRBD1; V: TRBV28; J: TRBJ1-6; size: NA; length: 17; CDR3: CASSLSGGSFLNSPLHF; DNA: TGTGCCAGCAGTTTATCAGGGGGCTCATTCCTTAATTCACCCCTCCACTTT
D: NA; V: TRBV7-2; J: TRBJ2-2; size: NA; length: 15; CDR3: CASSLVGGDSGELFF; DNA: TGTGCCAGCAGCTTAGTAGGCGGGGATTCCGGGGAGCTGTTTTTT
D: NA; V: TRBV6-1; J: TRBJ1-6; size: NA; length: 20; CDR3: CASSAVGFRIYRAPLSALHF; DNA: TGTGCCAGCAGTGCTGTGGGGTTTAGGATTTACAGGGCCCCTCTTTCGGCCCTCCACTTT
D: NA; V: TRBV6-5; J: TRBJ2-1; size: NA; length: 14; CDR3: CASSYEGVGNEQFF; DNA: TGTGCCAGCAGTTACGAGGGAGTGGGAAATGAGCAGTTCTTC
D: NA; V: TRBV3-1/TRBV3-2; J: TRBJ1-4; size: NA; length: 13; CDR3: CASSQGQDGKLFF; DNA: TGTGCCAGCAGCCAAGGACAGGACGGGAAACTGTTTTTT
D: TRBD2; V: TRBV10-3; J: TRBJ2-7; size: NA; length: 15; CDR3: CAIRPGLPTTYEQYF; DNA: TGTGCCATCAGGCCGGGACTACCCACGACCTACGAGCAGTACTTC
D: TRBD2; V: TRBV9; J: TRBJ2-7; size: NA; length: 15; CDR3: CASSVGLAETYEQYF; DNA: TGTGCCAGCAGCGTAGGACTAGCGGAAACCTACGAGCAGTACTTC
D: TRBD1; V: TRBV29-1; J: TRBJ1-2; size: NA; length: 12; CDR3: CSAGTAELGYTF; DNA: TGCAGCGCAGGGACAGCTGAACTTGGCTACACCTTC
D: TRBD1; V: TRBV6-5; J: TRBJ2-7; size: NA; length: 15; CDR3: CAIPTGTGGVYEQYF; DNA: TGTGCCATCCCGACCGGGACAGGGGGCGTTTACGAGCAGTACTTC
D: TRBD1; V: TRBV9; J: TRBJ1-1; size: NA; length: 15; CDR3: CASSPGTGGAGRAFF; DNA: TGTGCCAGCAGCCCGGGGACAGGGGGCGCTGGTAGAGCTTTCTTT
D: NA; V: TRBV7-2; J: TRBJ2-1; size: NA; length: 14; CDR3: CASSSPRGNNEQFF; DNA: TGTGCCAGCAGCTCCCCCAGAGGTAACAATGAGCAGTTCTTC
D: TRBD1; V: TRBV30; J: TRBJ2-6; size: NA; length: 18; CDR3: CAWSPLDRGFSGANVLTF; DNA: TGTGCCTGGAGTCCCCTGGACAGGGGGTTTAGTGGGGCCAACGTCCTGACTTTC
D: TRBD1; V: TRBV5-1; J: TRBJ2-1; size: few; length: 15; CDR3: CASSFSGQKYNEQFF; DNA: TGCGCCAGCAGCTTTTCGGGACAGAAATACAATGAGCAGTTCTTC
D: TRBD1; V: TRBV15; J: TRBJ1-3; size: few; length: 13; CDR3: CATSSRDRSGIYF; DNA: TGTGCCACCAGCAGTAGGGACAGGTCTGGCATATATTTT
D: NA; V: TRBV18; J: TRBJ1-5; size: NA; length: 13; CDR3: CASSSNEDQPQHF; DNA: TGTGCCAGCTCATCGAACGAGGATCAGCCCCAGCATTTT
D: NA; V: TRBV9; J: TRBJ1-2; size: NA; length: 16; CDR3: CASSGGLQWTPHGYTF; DNA: TGTGCCAGCAGCGGGGGCTTACAGTGGACGCCACATGGCTACACCTTC
D: TRBD2; V: TRBV24-1; J: TRBJ2-1; size: NA; length: 16; CDR3: CATKIPGLLGWNEQFF; DNA: TGTGCCACCAAAATCCCGGGACTACTGGGGTGGAATGAGCAGTTCTTC
D: NA; V: TRBV28; J: TRBJ1-5; size: NA; length: 14; CDR3: CASSSFRGNQPQHF; DNA: TGTGCCAGCAGTTCATTCCGGGGCAATCAGCCCCAGCATTTT
D: TRBD1; V: TRBV6-5; J: TRBJ1-2; size: NA; length: 16; CDR3: CASSYEGDRSRNGYTF; DNA: TGTGCCAGCAGTTACGAGGGGGACAGGAGCAGGAATGGCTACACCTTC
D: TRBD2; V: TRBV6-2/TRBV6-3; J: TRBJ2-5; size: NA; length: 18; CDR3: CASSYPGLSTRQEETQYF; DNA: TGTGCCAGCAGTTACCCGGGACTATCCACCCGGCAGGAAGAGACCCAGTACTTC
D: TRBD1; V: TRBV5-1; J: TRBJ1-6; size: NA; length: 16; CDR3: CASSFTGRQGGSPLHF; DNA: TGCGCCAGCAGCTTTACCGGGAGACAGGGAGGATCACCCCTCCACTTT
D: TRBD1; V: TRBV18; J: TRBJ1-3; size: once; length: 15; CDR3: CASSPSGGSGNTIYF; DNA: TGTGCCAGCTCACCATCAGGGGGCTCTGGAAACACCATATATTTT
D: NA; V: TRBV7-7; J: TRBJ2-1; size: NA; length: 13; CDR3: CASSLDSYNEQFF; DNA: TGTGCTAGCAGCTTGGACAGCTACAATGAGCAGTTCTTC
D: TRBD2; V: TRBV19; J: TRBJ2-7; size: once; length: 17; CDR3: CASSIDPTSGGSYEQYF; DNA: TGTGCCAGTAGTATAGACCCTACTAGCGGGGGATCCTACGAGCAGTACTTC
D: NA; V: TRBV20-1; J: TRBJ2-7; size: NA; length: 11; CDR3: CSATPYYEQYF; DNA: TGCAGTGCAACCCCCTACTACGAGCAGTACTTC
D: TRBD2; V: TRBV28; J: TRBJ2-7; size: NA; length: 15; CDR3: CASRLKLAGVYEQYF; DNA: TGTGCCAGCAGACTAAAACTAGCGGGAGTCTACGAGCAGTACTTC